This is a list of T cell receptor beta chains from one sample in a study of T cell repertoires in ileal Crohn's disease. Only in-frame clones appear in the TCRdb table, and some are missing; sequencing was by immunoSEQ multiplex PCR. The sample includes 15,000 to 20,000 clones, roughly 70% of them seen just once. The specimen was ileal tissue. The receptor source for this set is an adult with Crohn's disease. Each CDR3 is given with its conserved first and last residue. The D gene is left open where the match is weak. Expanded clones are given a class, and other clones once, few, many or no size at all.

TRBJ1-3,16,.,TRBD1,TRBV18,TGTGCCAGCTCACTTACCGGGACAGGGTCTGGAAACACCATATATTTT,CASSLTGTGSGNTIYF
TRBJ2-5,13,.,.,TRBV10-1,TGCGCCAGCAGTGAGGGTCGGTGGGAGACCCAGTACTTC,CASSEGRWETQYF
TRBJ2-1,14,.,.,TRBV19,TGTGCCAGTAGGGCTTGGAGACTAGGCAATGAGCAGTTCTTC,CASRAWRLGNEQFF
TRBJ1-2,14,.,.,TRBV5-1,TGCGCCAGCAGCTTGCACAGGGACAACTATGGCTACACCTTC,CASSLHRDNYGYTF
TRBJ1-5,16,.,TRBD1,TRBV6-6,TGTGCCAGCAGTTCCGCCGGGACAGGGGGGAATCAGCCCCAGCATTTT,CASSSAGTGGNQPQHF
TRBJ1-1,12,.,TRBD1,TRBV5-1,TGCGCCAGCAGCGGGACAGGGGGTGAAGCTTTCTTT,CASSGTGGEAFF
TRBJ2-7,12,.,TRBD2,TRBV7-8,TGTGCCAGCAGCTTACGGGGGGGGGAGCAGTACTTC,CASSLRGGEQYF
TRBJ1-2,13,.,TRBD1,TRBV6-1,TGTGCCATCAGTGGGGACAGGGAGAATGGCTACACCTTC,CAISGDRENGYTF
TRBJ2-2,15,few,.,TRBV2,TGTGCCAGCGCCAGGGGTGACAGATTCACCGGGGAGCTGTTTTTT,CASARGDRFTGELFF
TRBJ1-3,14,.,.,TRBV2,TGTGCCAGCAGTGAAAGTAGCTCTGGAAACACCATATATTTT,CASSESSSGNTIYF
TRBJ1-1,13,.,TRBD1,TRBV19,TGTGCCAGTAGTGCTCAGACAGGGTTGAATGCTTTCTTT,CASSAQTGLNAFF
TRBJ1-2,12,.,.,TRBV28,TGTGCCAGCCAATCAGTTAACTATGGCTACACCTTC,CASQSVNYGYTF
TRBJ2-1,15,.,TRBD1,TRBV4-1,TGCGCCAGCAGCCAAGCCCCAGGGGGATACAATGAGCAGTTCTTC,CASSQAPGGYNEQFF
TRBJ2-2,16,.,TRBD1,TRBV7-8,TGTGCCAGCAGCTTCCGAGACAGGGGAAGGACCGGGGAGCTGTTTTTT,CASSFRDRGRTGELFF
TRBJ2-2,15,once,TRBD1,TRBV7-3,TGTGCCAGCAGTCCCCCAGGGGGGAACACCGGGGAGCTGTTTTTT,CASSPPGGNTGELFF
TRBJ2-7,12,.,TRBD1,TRBV2,TGTGCCAGCGGGGTAGGACAGGGCGAGCAGTACTTC,CASGVGQGEQYF
TRBJ2-1,12,.,.,TRBV11-3,TGTGCCAGCAGCTTTCGCGGGGATGAGCAGTTCTTC,CASSFRGDEQFF
TRBJ1-4,14,.,TRBD1,TRBV15,TGTGCCACCAGCAGGACAGGGCTGCAAGAAAAACTGTTTTTT,CATSRTGLQEKLFF
TRBJ2-1,11,.,.,TRBV30,TGTGCCTGGAGTGAGCGGGATGAGCAGTTCTTC,CAWSERDEQFF
TRBJ2-3,15,.,TRBD2,TRBV2,TGTGCCAGCAGTGAAGTGGGAGGGAGCACAGATACGCAGTATTTT,CASSEVGGSTDTQYF
TRBJ1-2,14,.,.,TRBV6-5,TGTGCCAGCAGTTACACTGTCCGGGATCGGAGCTACACCTTC,CASSYTVRDRSYTF
TRBJ1-2,13,.,.,TRBV11-3,TGTGCCAGCAGCTTATTGGCAGGTGGGGAGAAAGCCTTC,CASSLLAGGEKAF
TRBJ2-2,16,.,.,TRBV6-4,TGTGCCAGCAGTGGCACCCCGGGGGGCAACACCGGGGAGCTGTTTTTT,CASSGTPGGNTGELFF
TRBJ2-3,16,.,TRBD2,TRBV6-6,TGTGCCAGCAGTCGACGGACTAGCACGGGCACAGATACGCAGTATTTT,CASSRRTSTGTDTQYF
TRBJ2-5,14,.,TRBD2,TRBV7-3,TGTGCCAGCAGCCCCTCTAGCGGGGGAGAGACCCAGTACTTC,CASSPSSGGETQYF
TRBJ2-1,14,.,TRBD1,TRBV29-1,TGCAGCGCAGACAGGGGCCGTTGGATCAATGAGCAGTTCTTC,CSADRGRWINEQFF
TRBJ2-3,13,.,TRBD2,TRBV6-6,TGTGCCAGCATCCGGGGGGACACAGATACGCAGTATTTT,CASIRGDTDTQYF
TRBJ2-3,16,.,TRBD2,TRBV5-1,TGCGCCAGCAGCTTGGAAGGTAGCGGGGGCACAGATACGCAGTATTTT,CASSLEGSGGTDTQYF
TRBJ2-1,13,.,.,TRBV4-1,TGCGCCAGCAGCCATGGAGAGTACAATGAGCAGTTCTTC,CASSHGEYNEQFF
TRBJ1-5,13,.,.,TRBV6-1,TGTGCCAGCACGGACAGCAATAATCAGCCCCAGCATTTT,CASTDSNNQPQHF
TRBJ1-2,16,.,.,TRBV5-6,TGTGCCAGCAGCTTGGCCGGGGCAGGGGCCCAATATGGCTACACCTTC,CASSLAGAGAQYGYTF
TRBJ2-3,13,.,.,TRBV9,TGTGCCAGCAGCGTAGCCTGGAGAGATACGCAGTATTTT,CASSVAWRDTQYF
TRBJ1-2,16,.,.,TRBV7-3,TGTGCCAGCAGGGGTACCGGGACACAACTCAACTATGGCTACACCTTC,CASRGTGTQLNYGYTF
TRBJ1-4,14,few,.,TRBV6-5,TGTGCCAGCAGTTACTCCGGGAGTAATGAAAAACTGTTTTTT,CASSYSGSNEKLFF
TRBJ2-1,15,few,TRBD2,TRBV6-5,TGTGCCACCGGACGGAAAGCGGGGGGTGTTAATGAGCAGTTCTTC,CATGRKAGGVNEQFF
TRBJ2-3,18,.,.,TRBV4-2,TGTGCCAGCAGCCAAGGGGGTTCTAGCGACTCTAGCACAGATACGCAGTATTTT,CASSQGGSSDSSTDTQYF
TRBJ2-7,14,.,.,TRBV6-5,TGTGCCAGCAGAACAGGTTTTTGGGATTACGAGCAGTACTTC,CASRTGFWDYEQYF
TRBJ2-1,14,.,.,TRBV11-3,TGTGCCAGCAGCCTGAGACTGAAGTACAATGAGCAGTTCTTC,CASSLRLKYNEQFF